Listed here is a single T cell receptor (beta chain). The repertoire was sequenced with immunoSEQ multiplex PCR; TCRdb's copy has only in-frame clones and lacks some. This table holds about 410,000 clones, 90% found once. This CDR3 has 14 residues. Germline CDR1 reads SNHLY; CDR2 reads FYNNEI. V shed 4 bases and J 13 bases; nucleotides not matched to a gene: 10. This sample was taken from a study of blood T cell repertoires in COVID-19. This TCR came from a man younger than 30 who had recovered from COVID-19. The rearrangement joins TRBV2 to TRBJ1-6; the match to TRBD1 covers 7 bases. Sequenced input: PBMCs or T cells enriched from blood (not recorded which). CDR3 sequence: CASSVGQKTSPLHF. The CDR3 coding sequence is TGTGCCAGCAGTGTGGGACAGAAGACTTCTCCCCTCCACTTT. Full variable domain (missing parts from reference TRBV2 and TRBJ1-6): EPEVTQTPSHQVTQMGQEVILRCVPISNHLYFYWYRQILGQKVEFLVSFYNNEISEKSEIFDDQFSVERPDGSNFTLKIRSTKLEDSAMYFCASSVGQKTSPLHFGNGTRLTVT.